Described below is a single T cell receptor beta chain sequence and its context. Its target is unknown. Use of 60 Vbeta and 13 Jbeta primers characterized the PCR. Profiling relied on immunoSEQ multiplex PCR, and the TCRdb table lists in-frame clones only, not all of them. This repertoire shows 110,000 to 150,000 clones, around three quarters found once; its top ten account for approximately 2.1%. The data were obtained in a study of cytomegalovirus exposure and HLA in healthy donors. Trimming removed 3 bases at V and 2 bases at J, with 10 bases between. The CDR3 extends over 14 amino acids. From germline, CDR1 is MDHEN and CDR2 SYDVKM. Overall study findings and caveats: The classifier, whose performance was assessed in both the original and validation cohorts, reportedly diagnosed cytomegalovirus status with high specificity and sensitivity. A later analysis appeared to link common viral pathogens to several of the most significant clusters. Using a false discovery rate of 0.05, a later analysis showed that some 16,000 TCR beta sequences were associated with HLA alleles.

This TCR was recovered from a man aged 25-40 years in good health and CMV-seronegative. Specimen: PBMCs. This chain joins TRBV28 and TRBJ2-5; no reliable D call. The CDR3 here is CASSLSPRQETQYF. In nucleotides, the CDR3 is TGTGCCAGCAGTTTGTCGCCACGGCAAGAGACCCAGTACTTC.